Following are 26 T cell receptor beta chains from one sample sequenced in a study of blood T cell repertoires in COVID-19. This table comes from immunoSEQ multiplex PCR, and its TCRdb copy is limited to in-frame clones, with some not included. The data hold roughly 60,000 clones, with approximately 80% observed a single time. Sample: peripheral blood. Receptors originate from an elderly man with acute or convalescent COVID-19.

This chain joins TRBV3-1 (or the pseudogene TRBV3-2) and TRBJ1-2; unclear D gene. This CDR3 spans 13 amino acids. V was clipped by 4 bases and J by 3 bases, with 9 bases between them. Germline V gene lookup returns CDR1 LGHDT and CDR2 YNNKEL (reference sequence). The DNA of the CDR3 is TGTGCCAGCAGCCGCGGGGAGGACTATGGCTACACCTTC. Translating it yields CASSRGEDYGYTF.

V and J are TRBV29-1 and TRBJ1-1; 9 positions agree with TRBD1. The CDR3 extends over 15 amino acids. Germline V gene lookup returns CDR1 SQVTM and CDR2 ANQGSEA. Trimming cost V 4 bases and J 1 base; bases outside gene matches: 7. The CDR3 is CSVGQGGTANTEAFF. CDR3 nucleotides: TGCAGCGTTGGACAGGGGGGGACAGCGAACACTGAAGCTTTCTTT.

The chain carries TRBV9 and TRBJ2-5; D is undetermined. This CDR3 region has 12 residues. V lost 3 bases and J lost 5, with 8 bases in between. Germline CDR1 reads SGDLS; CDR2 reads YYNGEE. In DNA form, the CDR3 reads TGTGCCAGCAGCGATGGCCTTGAGACCCAGTACTTC. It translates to CASSDGLETQYF.

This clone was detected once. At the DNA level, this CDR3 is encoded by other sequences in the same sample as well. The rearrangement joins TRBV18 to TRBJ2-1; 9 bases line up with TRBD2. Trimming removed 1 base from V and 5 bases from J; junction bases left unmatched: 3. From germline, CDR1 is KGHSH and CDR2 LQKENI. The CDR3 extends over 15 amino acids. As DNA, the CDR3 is TGTGCCAGCTCACCACTAGCGGGGGCCAACAATGAGCAGTTCTTC. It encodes CASSPLAGANNEQFF.

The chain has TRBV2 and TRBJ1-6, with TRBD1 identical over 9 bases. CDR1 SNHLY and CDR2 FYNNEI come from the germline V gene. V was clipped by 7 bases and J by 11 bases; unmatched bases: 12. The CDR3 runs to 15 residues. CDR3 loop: CASTLTGGDVTPLHF. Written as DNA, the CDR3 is TGTGCCAGCACCCTGACAGGGGGAGATGTGACACCCCTCCACTTT.

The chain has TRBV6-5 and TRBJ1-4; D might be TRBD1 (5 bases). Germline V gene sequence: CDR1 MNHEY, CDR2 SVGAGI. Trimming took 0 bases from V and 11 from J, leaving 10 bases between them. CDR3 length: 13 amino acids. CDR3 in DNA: TGTGCCAGCAGTTACTCCGGGGGTGGGAAACTGTTTTTT. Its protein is CASSYSGGGKLFF.

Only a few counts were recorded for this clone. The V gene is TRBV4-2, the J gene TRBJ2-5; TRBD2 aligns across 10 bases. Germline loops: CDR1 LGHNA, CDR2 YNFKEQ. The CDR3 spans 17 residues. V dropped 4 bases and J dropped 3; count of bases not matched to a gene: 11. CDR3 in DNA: TGTGCCAGCAGCCCCCGCGGGCTAGCGGGGGACAAAGAGACCCAGTACTTC. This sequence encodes CASSPRGLAGDKETQYF.

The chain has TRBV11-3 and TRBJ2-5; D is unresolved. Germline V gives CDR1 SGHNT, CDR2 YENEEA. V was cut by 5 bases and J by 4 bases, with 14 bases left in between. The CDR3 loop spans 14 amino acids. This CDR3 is CASSTHYPTETQYF. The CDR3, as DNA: TGTGCCAGCAGCACCCACTATCCCACAGAGACCCAGTACTTC.

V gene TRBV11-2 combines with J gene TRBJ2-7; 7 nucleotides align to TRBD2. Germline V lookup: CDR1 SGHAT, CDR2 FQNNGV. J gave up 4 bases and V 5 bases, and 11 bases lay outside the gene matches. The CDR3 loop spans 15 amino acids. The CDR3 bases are TGTGCCAGCAGCACTAGTACCGGGGGGAGGTACGAGCAGTACTTC. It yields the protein CASSTSTGGRYEQYF.

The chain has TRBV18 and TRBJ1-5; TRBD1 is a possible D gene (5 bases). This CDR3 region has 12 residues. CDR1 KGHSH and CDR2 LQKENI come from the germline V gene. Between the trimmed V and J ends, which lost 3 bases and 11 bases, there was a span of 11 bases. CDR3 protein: CASSPRGEAQHF. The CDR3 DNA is TGTGCCAGCTCACCTCGGGGGGAGGCCCAGCATTTT.

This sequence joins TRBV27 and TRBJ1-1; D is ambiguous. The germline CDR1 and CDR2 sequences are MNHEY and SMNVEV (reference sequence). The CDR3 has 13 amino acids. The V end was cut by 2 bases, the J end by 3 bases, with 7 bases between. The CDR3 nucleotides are TGTGCCAGCAGTTTAGGGCGGGACACTGAAGCTTTCTTT. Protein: CASSLGRDTEAFF.

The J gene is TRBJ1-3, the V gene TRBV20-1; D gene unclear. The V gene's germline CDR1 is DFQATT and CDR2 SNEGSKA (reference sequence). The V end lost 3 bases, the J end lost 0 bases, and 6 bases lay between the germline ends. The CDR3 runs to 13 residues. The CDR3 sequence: CSASPHSGNTIYF. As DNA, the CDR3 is TGCAGTGCTAGTCCCCACTCTGGAAACACCATATATTTT.

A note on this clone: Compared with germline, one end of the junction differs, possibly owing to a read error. CDR3 DNA: TGTGCCAGTAGAATAGACAGGGCTTCTGGCTACACCTTC. This gives the protein CASRIDRASGYTF. This chain links TRBV19 with TRBJ1-2, with 7 bases identical to TRBD1. The CDR3 spans 13 residues. Per the germline V gene, CDR1 is LNHDA and CDR2 is SQIVND (reference sequence).

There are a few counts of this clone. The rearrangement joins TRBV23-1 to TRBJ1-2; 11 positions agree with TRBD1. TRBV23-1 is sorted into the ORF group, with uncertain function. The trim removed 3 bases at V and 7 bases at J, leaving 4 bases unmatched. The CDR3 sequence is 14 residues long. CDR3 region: CASSHSGTGGGYTF. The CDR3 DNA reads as TGCGCCAGCAGTCACTCCGGGACAGGGGGTGGCTACACCTTC.

CDR3 loop: CASSLRGLGQELFF. For the CDR3, the DNA is TGTGCCAGCAGCTTACGGGGTCTAGGGCAAGAGCTGTTTTTT. The genes are TRBV13 and TRBJ1-4; unclear D gene. The CDR3 extends over 14 amino acids. V shed 2 bases and J shed 14 bases, with 18 bases lying between them. The germline V gene has CDR1 PRHDT and CDR2 FYEKMQ (reference sequence).

This CDR3 is CASSILTGGPEAFF. The CDR3 DNA reads as TGTGCCAGTAGTATTTTAACAGGGGGCCCTGAAGCTTTCTTT. V gene TRBV19 combines with J gene TRBJ1-1, with TRBD1 matching over 9 bases. Germline V gene sequence: CDR1 LNHDA, CDR2 SQIVND (reference sequence). The V segment lost 3 bases and the J segment 6 bases; nucleotides outside the gene matches: 5. The CDR3 is made up of 14 amino acids.

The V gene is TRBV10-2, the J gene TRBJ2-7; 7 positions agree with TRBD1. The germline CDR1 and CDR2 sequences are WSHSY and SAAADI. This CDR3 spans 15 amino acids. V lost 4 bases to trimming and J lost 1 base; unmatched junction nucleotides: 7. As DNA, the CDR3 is TGCGCCAGCAGTGCAGGGGGTCCACGTTCCTACGAGCAGTACTTC. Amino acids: CASSAGGPRSYEQYF.

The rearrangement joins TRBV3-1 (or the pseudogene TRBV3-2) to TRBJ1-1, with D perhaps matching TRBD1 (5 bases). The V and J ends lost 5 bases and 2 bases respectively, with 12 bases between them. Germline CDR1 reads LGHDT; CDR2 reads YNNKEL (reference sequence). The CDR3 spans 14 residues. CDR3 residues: CASSTPGINTEAFF. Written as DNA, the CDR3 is TGTGCCAGCAGCACCCCAGGGATAAACACTGAAGCTTTCTTT.

The CDR3 is CASSKDSELETQYF. CDR3 in DNA: TGTGCCAGCAGCAAAGACAGTGAGTTAGAGACCCAGTACTTC. This chain connects TRBV2 to TRBJ2-5; perhaps TRBD1 as D (5 bases). Deletions cut 6 bases from V and 4 bases from J, with 15 bases between. Per the germline V gene, CDR1 is SNHLY and CDR2 is FYNNEI. The CDR3 is made up of 14 amino acids. Combining the CDR3 with reference TRBV2 and TRBJ2-5 gives the whole variable domain EPEVTQTPSHQVTQMGQEVILRCVPISNHLYFYWYRQILGQKVEFLVSFYNNEISEKSEIFDDQFSVERPDGSNFTLKIRSTKLEDSAMYFCASSKDSELETQYFGPGTRLLVL.

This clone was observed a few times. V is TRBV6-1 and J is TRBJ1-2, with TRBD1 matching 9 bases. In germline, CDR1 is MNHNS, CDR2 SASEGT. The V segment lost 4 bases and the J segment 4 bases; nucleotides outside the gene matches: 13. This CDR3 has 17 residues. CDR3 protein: CASSAGTGNPFGYGYTF. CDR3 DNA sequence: TGTGCCAGCAGTGCCGGGACAGGGAATCCATTCGGCTATGGCTACACCTTC.

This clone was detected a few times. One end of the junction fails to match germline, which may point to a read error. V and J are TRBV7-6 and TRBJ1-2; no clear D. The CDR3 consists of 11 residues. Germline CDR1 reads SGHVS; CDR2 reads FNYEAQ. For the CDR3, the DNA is TGTGCCAGCAGAGTTCAGACTGGTAAGGACTTC. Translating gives CASRVQTGKDF.

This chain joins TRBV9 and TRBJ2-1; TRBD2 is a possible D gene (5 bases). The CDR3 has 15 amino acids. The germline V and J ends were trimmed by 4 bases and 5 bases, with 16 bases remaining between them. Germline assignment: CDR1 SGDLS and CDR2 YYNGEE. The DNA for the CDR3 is TGTGCCAGCAGCCTCACTAGTTGGAAGGACAATGAGCAGTTCTTC. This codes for CASSLTSWKDNEQFF. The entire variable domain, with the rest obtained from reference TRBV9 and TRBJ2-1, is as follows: DSGVTQTPKHLITATGQRVTLRCSPRSGDLSVYWYQQSLDQGLQFLIQYYNGEERAKGNILERFSAQQFPDLHSELNLSSLELGDSALYFCASSLTSWKDNEQFFGPGTRLTVL.

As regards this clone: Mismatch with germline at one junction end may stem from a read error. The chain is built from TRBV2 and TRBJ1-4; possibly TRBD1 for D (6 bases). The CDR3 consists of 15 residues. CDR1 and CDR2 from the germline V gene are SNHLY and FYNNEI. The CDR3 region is CASSKQGLSKEKLFF. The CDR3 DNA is TGTGCCAGCAGTAAACAGGGCCTTTCTAAGGAAAAACTGTTTTTT.

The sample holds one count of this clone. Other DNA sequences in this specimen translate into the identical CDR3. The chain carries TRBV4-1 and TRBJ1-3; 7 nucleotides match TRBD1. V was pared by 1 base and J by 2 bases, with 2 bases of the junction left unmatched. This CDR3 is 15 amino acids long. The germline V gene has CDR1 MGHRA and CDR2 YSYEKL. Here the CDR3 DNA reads TGCGCCAGCAGCCAAGCGGGGACAGCTGGAAACACCATATATTTT. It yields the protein CASSQAGTAGNTIYF.

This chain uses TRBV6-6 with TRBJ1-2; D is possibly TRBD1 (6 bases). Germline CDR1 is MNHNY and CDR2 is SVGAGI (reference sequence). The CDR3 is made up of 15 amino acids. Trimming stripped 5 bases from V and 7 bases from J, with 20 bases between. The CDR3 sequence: CASSPAQGTLSGYTF. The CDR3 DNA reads TGTGCCAGCAGTCCCGCCCAGGGGACCCTAAGTGGCTACACCTTC.

CDR3 region: CASSSPTRSGNEQFF. In DNA form, the CDR3 reads TGTGCCAGCAGTTCTCCGACTAGAAGTGGCAATGAGCAGTTCTTC. The chain couples TRBV6-5 to TRBJ2-1; the D gene is possibly TRBD2 (6 bases). V shed 4 bases and J shed 6 bases, with 16 bases lying between them. The CDR3 is 15 amino acids. The germline gives CDR1 MNHEY, CDR2 SVGAGI.